The rows below give T cell receptor beta chains drawn from one sample of a study of blood T cell repertoires in COVID-19. Sequenced by immunoSEQ multiplex PCR; TCRdb stores in-frame clones only, minus some. The table shows about 160,000 clones, with roughly 90% occurring only once. The specimen was peripheral blood. The receptor set was obtained from a woman in her 70s with acute or convalescent COVID-19. Each CDR3 is given with its conserved first and last residue. Each record gives: V gene, D gene, clone size, J gene, CDR3 protein, CDR3 DNA. The D gene is left open where the match is weak. Where a row states a size, it is once, few, many or the class of an expanded clone; other rows omit it.

v_gene: TRBV20-1; d_gene: TRBD1; abundance: few; j_gene: TRBJ2-1; CDR3aa: CSAIDRGVNPYNEQFF; CDR3nt: TGCAGTGCTATTGACAGGGGGGTTAATCCCTACAATGAGCAGTTCTTC
v_gene: TRBV6-2/TRBV6-3; d_gene: TRBD2; abundance: -; j_gene: TRBJ2-7; CDR3aa: CASSHGTSGRGEQYF; CDR3nt: TGTGCCAGCAGTCACGGGACTAGCGGGAGAGGCGAGCAGTACTTC
v_gene: TRBV7-2; d_gene: -; abundance: few; j_gene: TRBJ2-1; CDR3aa: CASSDYKRGQASSYNEQFF; CDR3nt: TGTGCCAGCAGCGACTACAAACGTGGGCAGGCGAGCTCCTACAATGAGCAGTTCTTC
v_gene: TRBV3-1/TRBV3-2; d_gene: -; abundance: -; j_gene: TRBJ1-1; CDR3aa: CASSHPGEGSEAFF; CDR3nt: TGTGCCAGCAGCCACCCTGGGGAGGGGTCTGAAGCTTTCTTT
v_gene: TRBV7-2; d_gene: -; abundance: few; j_gene: TRBJ1-4; CDR3aa: CASSLSTGSGNEKLFF; CDR3nt: TGTGCCAGCAGCTTATCCACAGGGTCGGGTAATGAAAAACTGTTTTTT
v_gene: TRBV3-1/TRBV3-2; d_gene: -; abundance: -; j_gene: TRBJ2-7; CDR3aa: CASSQEVGQQEYF; CDR3nt: TGTGCCAGCAGCCAAGAAGTTGGGCAGCAGGAGTACTTC
v_gene: TRBV4-2; d_gene: TRBD2; abundance: -; j_gene: TRBJ2-5; CDR3aa: CASSFIAGGGETQYF; CDR3nt: TGTGCCAGCAGCTTTATAGCGGGAGGGGGAGAGACCCAGTACTTC
v_gene: TRBV6-6; d_gene: TRBD1; abundance: once; j_gene: TRBJ2-2; CDR3aa: CASSGGQGSGGELFF; CDR3nt: TGTGCCAGCAGTGGGGGACAGGGTTCAGGCGGGGAGCTGTTTTTT
v_gene: TRBV6-5; d_gene: -; abundance: -; j_gene: TRBJ1-3; CDR3aa: CASSFARSPGNTIYF; CDR3nt: TGTGCCAGCAGTTTTGCCCGAAGCCCTGGAAACACCATATATTTT
v_gene: TRBV7-2; d_gene: -; abundance: -; j_gene: TRBJ2-1; CDR3aa: CASSLEVSAGEQFF; CDR3nt: TGTGCCAGCAGCTTAGAGGTGTCTGCCGGGGAGCAGTTCTTC
v_gene: TRBV28; d_gene: TRBD1; abundance: few; j_gene: TRBJ1-3; CDR3aa: CASSQWTGGNTIYF; CDR3nt: TGTGCCAGCAGTCAATGGACAGGAGGAAACACCATATATTTT
v_gene: TRBV7-2; d_gene: TRBD2; abundance: -; j_gene: TRBJ2-7; CDR3aa: CASNPGTSYEQYF; CDR3nt: TGTGCCAGCAACCCCGGGACTAGCTACGAGCAGTACTTC
v_gene: TRBV28; d_gene: -; abundance: -; j_gene: TRBJ1-5; CDR3aa: CASSSEGRSNQPQHF; CDR3nt: TGTGCCAGCAGTTCCGAGGGTCGTAGCAATCAGCCCCAGCATTTT
v_gene: TRBV19; d_gene: -; abundance: -; j_gene: TRBJ2-5; CDR3aa: CASSIAGETQYF; CDR3nt: TGTGCCAGTAGTATAGCGGGAGAGACCCAGTACTTC
v_gene: TRBV30; d_gene: TRBD1; abundance: -; j_gene: TRBJ1-2; CDR3aa: CAWSVPEGQVAARGTGGYGYTF; CDR3nt: TGTGCCTGGAGCGTCCCGGAGGGACAGGTGGCTGCCAGAGGGACAGGTGGCTATGGCTACACCTTC
v_gene: TRBV6-4; d_gene: TRBD2; abundance: -; j_gene: TRBJ2-3; CDR3aa: CASRRNSGTSTDTQYF; CDR3nt: TGTGCCAGCAGACGAAATAGCGGGACTAGCACAGATACGCAGTATTTT
v_gene: TRBV10-3; d_gene: -; abundance: -; j_gene: TRBJ1-5; CDR3aa: CAISEGDYQPQHF; CDR3nt: TGTGCCATCAGTGAGGGAGATTATCAGCCCCAGCATTTT
v_gene: TRBV7-6; d_gene: -; abundance: -; j_gene: TRBJ2-1; CDR3aa: CASSLGGSGHEQFF; CDR3nt: TGTGCCAGCAGCTTAGGAGGTAGCGGTCATGAGCAGTTCTTC
v_gene: TRBV6-5; d_gene: TRBD1; abundance: -; j_gene: TRBJ1-1; CDR3aa: CASSSHGQGKNTEAFF; CDR3nt: TGTGCCAGCAGTTCCCACGGACAGGGTAAGAACACTGAAGCTTTCTTT
v_gene: TRBV7-2; d_gene: -; abundance: -; j_gene: TRBJ1-4; CDR3aa: CASSPRVGGYEKLFF; CDR3nt: TGTGCCAGCAGCCCTCGGGTGGGGGGTTATGAAAAACTGTTTTTT
v_gene: TRBV12-3/TRBV12-4; d_gene: -; abundance: -; j_gene: TRBJ2-3; CDR3aa: CASIYRGTDTQYF; CDR3nt: TGTGCCAGCATATACAGAGGCACAGATACGCAGTATTTT
v_gene: TRBV6-5; d_gene: TRBD1; abundance: -; j_gene: TRBJ1-5; CDR3aa: CASSREGAGNQPQHF; CDR3nt: TGTGCCAGCAGCCGCGAGGGGGCTGGCAATCAGCCCCAGCATTTT
v_gene: TRBV3-1/TRBV3-2; d_gene: -; abundance: -; j_gene: TRBJ1-1; CDR3aa: CASSQDRDSEAFF; CDR3nt: TGTGCCAGCAGCCAAGATCGGGACTCCGAAGCTTTCTTT
v_gene: TRBV7-8; d_gene: TRBD1; abundance: -; j_gene: TRBJ1-1; CDR3aa: CASSLMRGPMNTEAFF; CDR3nt: TGTGCCAGCAGCTTAATGAGGGGGCCGATGAACACTGAAGCTTTCTTT
v_gene: TRBV6-2/TRBV6-3; d_gene: -; abundance: -; j_gene: TRBJ2-1; CDR3aa: CASSYSGWAGAYNEQFF; CDR3nt: TGTGCCAGCAGTTACTCGGGCTGGGCAGGGGCCTACAATGAGCAGTTCTTC
v_gene: TRBV20-1; d_gene: TRBD2; abundance: -; j_gene: TRBJ2-3; CDR3aa: CSARRSGTSIF; CDR3nt: TGCAGTGCTAGAAGATCCGGGACTAGCATTTTT
v_gene: TRBV7-2; d_gene: TRBD2; abundance: -; j_gene: TRBJ2-3; CDR3aa: CASRPPGGNTQYF; CDR3nt: TGTGCCAGCAGACCCCCCGGGGGGAATACGCAGTATTTT
v_gene: TRBV7-2; d_gene: -; abundance: -; j_gene: TRBJ2-6; CDR3aa: CASSNTGRGANVLTF; CDR3nt: TGTGCCAGCAGCAATACAGGGCGTGGGGCCAACGTCCTGACTTTC
v_gene: TRBV27; d_gene: -; abundance: few; j_gene: TRBJ2-5; CDR3aa: CASSLGGGLGETQYF; CDR3nt: TGTGCCAGCAGTTTGGGGGGGGGCCTAGGTGAGACCCAGTACTTC
v_gene: TRBV6-5; d_gene: -; abundance: -; j_gene: TRBJ1-4; CDR3aa: CASSYSPGSTNEKLFF; CDR3nt: TGTGCCAGCAGTTATTCCCCAGGATCTACTAATGAAAAACTGTTTTTT
v_gene: TRBV27; d_gene: -; abundance: -; j_gene: TRBJ2-3; CDR3aa: CASSSVDTQYF; CDR3nt: TGTGCCAGCAGTTCTGTTGATACGCAGTATTTT
v_gene: TRBV4-3; d_gene: TRBD1; abundance: -; j_gene: TRBJ1-1; CDR3aa: CASSQAGTGVMTEAFF; CDR3nt: TGCGCCAGCAGCCAAGCCGGGACAGGGGTGATGACTGAAGCTTTCTTT
v_gene: TRBV14; d_gene: -; abundance: -; j_gene: TRBJ1-3; CDR3aa: CASSQIRDSRGSGNTIYF; CDR3nt: TGTGCCAGCAGCCAAATAAGGGACTCGAGGGGTTCTGGAAACACCATATATTTT
v_gene: TRBV2; d_gene: TRBD1; abundance: -; j_gene: TRBJ2-7; CDR3aa: CASSLDRGTPYEQYF; CDR3nt: TGTGCCAGCAGTCTGGACAGGGGGACACCCTACGAGCAGTACTTC
v_gene: TRBV15; d_gene: TRBD1; abundance: -; j_gene: TRBJ1-4; CDR3aa: CATSRAGVRQGEKLFF; CDR3nt: TGTGCCACCAGCAGAGCGGGGGTGAGACAGGGGGAAAAACTGTTTTTT
v_gene: TRBV4-3; d_gene: TRBD1; abundance: -; j_gene: TRBJ2-1; CDR3aa: CASSYRDRGFYNEQFF; CDR3nt: TGCGCCAGCAGCTACCGGGACAGGGGCTTCTACAATGAGCAGTTCTTC
v_gene: TRBV5-1; d_gene: TRBD1; abundance: -; j_gene: TRBJ2-1; CDR3aa: CASSRTAGGDEQFF; CDR3nt: TGCGCCAGCAGCCGCACGGCAGGGGGCGATGAGCAGTTCTTC
v_gene: TRBV9; d_gene: -; abundance: -; j_gene: TRBJ2-5; CDR3aa: CASSLQGKETQYF; CDR3nt: TGTGCCAGCTCGCTACAGGGCAAAGAGACCCAGTACTTC
v_gene: TRBV30; d_gene: -; abundance: -; j_gene: TRBJ1-2; CDR3aa: CAWSEQANYGYTF; CDR3nt: TGTGCCTGGAGTGAACAAGCTAACTATGGCTACACCTTC
v_gene: TRBV7-2; d_gene: TRBD1; abundance: -; j_gene: TRBJ1-2; CDR3aa: CASSLGQGKIWDTF; CDR3nt: TGTGCCAGCAGCTTAGGACAGGGGAAGATTTGGGACACCTTC
v_gene: TRBV28; d_gene: -; abundance: -; j_gene: TRBJ2-3; CDR3aa: CASRGGGTQDTQYF; CDR3nt: TGTGCCAGCAGGGGAGGGGGGACGCAAGATACGCAGTATTTT
v_gene: TRBV24-1; d_gene: -; abundance: -; j_gene: TRBJ2-1; CDR3aa: CATRGDKSNEQFF; CDR3nt: TGTGCCACCAGGGGAGACAAAAGCAATGAGCAGTTCTTC
v_gene: TRBV6-6; d_gene: -; abundance: -; j_gene: TRBJ1-2; CDR3aa: CASSYVLGGYGYTF; CDR3nt: TGTGCCAGCAGTTACGTTCTGGGGGGCTATGGCTACACCTTC
v_gene: TRBV7-9; d_gene: TRBD2; abundance: -; j_gene: TRBJ2-3; CDR3aa: CASSRTTSGTTDTQYF; CDR3nt: TGTGCCAGCAGCCGGACGACTAGCGGGACTACAGATACGCAGTATTTT
v_gene: TRBV7-2; d_gene: TRBD1; abundance: few; j_gene: TRBJ2-7; CDR3aa: CASSPDRDRSYEQYF; CDR3nt: TGTGCCAGCAGCCCAGACAGGGATCGTTCCTACGAGCAGTACTTC
v_gene: TRBV24-1; d_gene: -; abundance: -; j_gene: TRBJ1-1; CDR3aa: CATSDSKGVDTEAFF; CDR3nt: TGTGCCACCAGTGATAGTAAAGGGGTGGACACTGAAGCTTTCTTT
v_gene: TRBV6-5; d_gene: TRBD1; abundance: -; j_gene: TRBJ2-2; CDR3aa: CASIRDRNTGELFF; CDR3nt: TGTGCCAGCATCCGGGACAGAAACACCGGGGAGCTGTTTTTT
v_gene: TRBV5-1; d_gene: -; abundance: -; j_gene: TRBJ1-3; CDR3aa: CATDPGGESGFMSGNTIYF; CDR3nt: TGCGCCACGGACCCGGGGGGAGAGTCAGGTTTTATGTCTGGAAACACCATATATTTT
v_gene: TRBV20-1; d_gene: -; abundance: -; j_gene: TRBJ2-5; CDR3aa: CSASADSNWQGTQYF; CDR3nt: TGCAGTGCTAGTGCAGACAGTAACTGGCAAGGGACCCAGTACTTC
v_gene: TRBV9; d_gene: TRBD2; abundance: -; j_gene: TRBJ2-1; CDR3aa: CASSDPSTSGRNYNEQFF; CDR3nt: TGTGCCAGCAGCGACCCCTCGACTAGCGGGAGAAACTACAATGAGCAGTTCTTC
v_gene: TRBV6-1; d_gene: TRBD1; abundance: -; j_gene: TRBJ1-5; CDR3aa: CASSEFTNQRKRTGWRNQPQHF; CDR3nt: TGTGCCAGCAGTGAATTCACGAACCAGAGAAAACGGACAGGATGGCGCAATCAGCCCCAGCATTTT
v_gene: TRBV14; d_gene: -; abundance: -; j_gene: TRBJ1-2; CDR3aa: CASSHLGADYGYTF; CDR3nt: TGTGCCAGCAGCCACCTTGGCGCGGACTATGGCTACACCTTC